The 26 T cell receptor beta chains presented below share a single source sample, sequenced in a study of graft-versus-host responses after intestinal transplantation. TCRdb's table, derived via immunoSEQ multiplex PCR, lists solely in-frame clones and lacks some. The table records over 85,000 clones, 91% of them present only once. These TCRs are of unknown antigen specificity. The material was unstimulated CD4+ T cells sorted from spleen or lymph node cells, obtained before transplant. The receptors stem from a human donor who was the organ donor for an intestinal transplant.

This rearrangement joins TRBV6-5 to TRBJ1-5, with D unclear. The germline CDR1 and CDR2 sequences are MNHEY and SVGAGI. CDR3 size: 13 residues. V lost 2 bases, J lost 3 bases, and 5 bases lay in between. The CDR3 here is CASSYGPNQPQHF. The CDR3, as DNA: TGTGCCAGCAGTTACGGCCCCAATCAGCCCCAGCATTTT.

J is TRBJ1-2 and V is TRBV19, with TRBD1 matching 7 bases. The CDR3 contains 13 residues. CDR1 LNHDA and CDR2 SQIVND come from the germline V gene (reference sequence). The V segment lost 0 bases and the J segment 6 bases; nucleotides outside the gene matches: 1. In nucleotides, the CDR3 is TGTGCCAGTAGTATAGAGGGGACAGATGGCTACACCTTC. Protein: CASSIEGTDGYTF.

The V gene is TRBV5-4, the J gene TRBJ1-3; TRBD1 matches at 7 bases. Germline-derived CDR1 and CDR2 are SGHNT and YYREEE (reference sequence). CDR3 size: 15 residues. Trimming removed 4 bases from V and 0 bases from J; junction bases left unmatched: 4. The CDR3 here is CASSRGQYSGNTIYF. The DNA for the CDR3 is TGTGCCAGCAGCAGGGGACAGTACTCTGGAAACACCATATATTTT. Looking up the rest from reference TRBV5-4 and TRBJ1-3 gives the full variable domain: ETGVTQSPTHLIKTRGQQVTLRCSSQSGHNTVSWYQQALGQGPQFIFQYYREEENGRGNFPPRFSGLQFPNYSSELNVNALELDDSALYLCASSRGQYSGNTIYFGEGSWLTVV.

This clone was observed once. CDR3 sequence reads: CASSPPAGEQFF. For the CDR3, the DNA is TGTGCCAGCAGCCCCCCGGCGGGTGAGCAGTTCTTC. The chain carries TRBV11-3 and TRBJ2-1; D may be TRBD2 (5 bases). CDR3 length: 12 amino acids. Trimming removed 5 bases at V and 9 bases at J, with 11 bases between. Germline CDR1 SGHNT, CDR2 YENEEA.

This rearrangement joins TRBV6-1 to TRBJ2-3; TRBD1 matches 7 bases. With V trimmed by 6 bases and J by 4 bases, 7 bases remained unmatched. Germline assignment: CDR1 MNHNS and CDR2 SASEGT. This CDR3 has 14 residues. The CDR3 DNA follows: TGTGCCAGCAGCGCGGACAGGAGGTCAGATACGCAGTATTTT. This sequence encodes CASSADRRSDTQYF.

V and J are TRBV6-5 and TRBJ1-2, with 10 bases fitting TRBD1. The CDR3 covers 14 residues. Germline V gene data show CDR1 as MNHEY and CDR2 as SVGAGI. The V segment lost 4 bases and the J segment 8 bases; nucleotides outside the gene matches: 7. CDR3 in DNA: TGTGCCAGCAGTTCCTGGGACAGGGGAGGAGGCTACACCTTC. Its protein product is CASSSWDRGGGYTF.

On this clone: The same CDR3 can be traced to other DNA sequences in this sample. CDR3 sequence: CASSIQGAYEQYF. Written as DNA, the CDR3 is TGTGCCAGTAGTATACAGGGTGCTTACGAGCAGTACTTC. The chain has TRBV19 and TRBJ2-7; TRBD1 is a possible D gene (5 bases). The CDR3 length is 13 residues. Trimming shortened V by 2 bases and J by 4 bases, and 9 bases separated the two germline ends. Germline V gene lookup returns CDR1 LNHDA and CDR2 SQIVND (reference sequence).

This CDR3 reads CASSLGPSEGGYTF. CDR3 in DNA: TGTGCCAGCAGCTTGGGACCGTCGGAGGGTGGCTACACCTTC. V is TRBV7-3 and J is TRBJ1-2, with D possibly being TRBD1 (5 bases). Germline V gene lookup returns CDR1 SGHTA and CDR2 FQGTGA. This CDR3 is built from 14 residues. Trimming shortened V by 3 bases and J by 7 bases, and 15 bases separated the two germline ends.

As for this clone: A read error may account for a junction end that differs from germline. This chain joins TRBV6-5 and TRBJ1-6; 8 bases fit TRBD1. The CDR3 has 14 residues. The germline CDR1 and CDR2 sequences are MNHEY and SVGAGI. The chain's CDR3 is CVSSYSGGNSPLHF. In nucleotides, the CDR3 is TGTGTCAGCAGTTACTCAGGGGGCAATTCACCCCTCCACTTT.

V gene TRBV4-2 combines with J gene TRBJ2-7, with 8 bases lining up with TRBD2. With 2 bases clipped from V and 4 bases from J, the junction kept 7 bases outside the gene matches. The germline V gene has CDR1 LGHNA and CDR2 YNFKEQ. The length of the CDR3 is 15 residues. CDR3 nucleotides: TGTGCCAGCAGCCAACAAATAGCGGGGATTTACGAGCAGTACTTC. Encoded protein: CASSQQIAGIYEQYF.

The genes are TRBV4-3 and TRBJ1-6; weak D call: TRBD1 (6 bases). CDR1 is LGHNA, CDR2 YSLEER, per germline. V was trimmed by 0 bases and J by 1 base, leaving 16 bases between them. The CDR3 is 19 amino acids. CDR3 in amino acids: CASSQEFGKGGSYNSPLHF. CDR3 bases: TGCGCCAGCAGCCAAGAATTTGGGAAGGGGGGGTCCTATAATTCACCCCTCCACTTT.

This rearrangement joins TRBV5-1 to TRBJ2-5; 8 nucleotides match TRBD2. J gave up 1 base and V 1 base, and 3 bases lay outside the gene matches. The CDR3 loop spans 15 amino acids. Germline V lookup: CDR1 SGHRS, CDR2 YFSETQ. The CDR3 is CASSLTSGVQETQYF. CDR3 in DNA: TGCGCCAGCAGCTTGACTAGCGGCGTCCAAGAGACCCAGTACTTC.

V gene TRBV5-1 combines with J gene TRBJ1-2; 7 bases agree with TRBD1. CDR1 is SGHRS and CDR2 is YFSETQ in the germline V gene. The CDR3 covers 15 residues. With V trimmed by 3 bases and J by 0 bases, 5 bases remained unmatched. The CDR3 protein is CASSYGTEANYGYTF. DNA for the CDR3: TGCGCCAGCAGCTACGGGACAGAAGCTAACTATGGCTACACCTTC.

The rearrangement uses TRBV28 and TRBJ1-2; weak D call: TRBD1 (5 bases). V lost 5 bases and J lost 5, with 12 bases in between. Germline CDR1 is MDHEN and CDR2 is SYDVKM. The CDR3 is made up of 13 amino acids. CDR3 sequence (DNA): TGTGCCAGCAGTATAATACAGGTTTATGGCTACACCTTC. It yields the protein CASSIIQVYGYTF.

The chain carries TRBV6-5 and TRBJ2-5; weak D call: TRBD1 (5 bases). CDR1 and CDR2 (germline): MNHEY, SVGAGI. This CDR3 is 15 amino acids long. V gave up 5 bases and J gave up 0 bases, with 13 bases separating them. In DNA, the CDR3 is TGTGCCAGCAGTCGCGACAGATTGTACCAAGAGACCCAGTACTTC. This translates into CASSRDRLYQETQYF.

The rearrangement joins TRBV7-8 to TRBJ2-5, with 7 positions matching TRBD1. CDR1 is SGHVS, CDR2 FQNEAQ, per germline. J lost 3 bases, V lost 5 bases, and 6 bases had no gene match. CDR3 size: 14 residues. CDR3 amino acids: CASSLRGQEETQYF. The CDR3 DNA reads as TGTGCCAGCAGCCTTCGTGGACAGGAAGAGACCCAGTACTTC.

J is TRBJ2-7 and V is TRBV2, with D maybe TRBD2 (6 bases). This CDR3 region has 13 residues. From germline, CDR1 is SNHLY and CDR2 FYNNEI. V was clipped by 10 bases and J by 3 bases, with 16 bases between them. CDR3 nucleotides: TGTGCCACCTCGTCCGGGACTTTCTACGAGCAGTACTTC. It encodes CATSSGTFYEQYF.

This chain links TRBV28 with TRBJ2-7; the match to TRBD1 covers 7 bases. Trimming cost V 5 bases and J 3 bases; bases outside gene matches: 7. The CDR3 extends over 14 amino acids. CDR1 and CDR2 (germline): MDHEN, SYDVKM. The CDR3 reads CASSPGGPIYEQYF. DNA for the CDR3: TGTGCCAGCAGTCCAGGGGGTCCAATCTACGAGCAGTACTTC.

J is TRBJ1-1 and V is TRBV6-1; TRBD1 matches at 7 bases. This CDR3 has 13 residues. The germline gives CDR1 MNHNS, CDR2 SASEGT. The J segment lost 5 bases and the V segment lost 6 bases, leaving 6 bases of the junction unmatched. CDR3 sequence reads: CASSLQTGTEAFF. DNA of the CDR3: TGTGCCAGCAGCCTACAGACAGGGACTGAAGCTTTCTTT.

The chain couples TRBV9 to TRBJ2-3, with TRBD1 as a possible D gene (5 bases). V was pared by 2 bases and J by 2 bases, with 15 bases between. Germline values: CDR1 SGDLS, CDR2 YYNGEE. The CDR3 has 16 residues. This CDR3 reads CASSVTPGILTDTQYF. DNA of the CDR3: TGTGCCAGCAGCGTTACCCCAGGGATACTCACAGATACGCAGTATTTT.

The chain carries TRBV11-1 and TRBJ1-1; D unresolved. The CDR3 loop spans 15 amino acids. CDR1 is SGHAT, CDR2 FQDESV, per germline (reference sequence). Deletions cut 8 bases from V and 2 bases from J, with 18 bases between. CDR3 in amino acids: CASRLDPGANTEAFF. CDR3 nucleotides: TGTGCCAGCCGACTAGACCCGGGCGCAAACACTGAAGCTTTCTTT.

This clone was seen once. The chain joins TRBV11-2 to TRBJ1-1, with a possible D match to TRBD1 (5 bases). Germline assignment: CDR1 SGHAT and CDR2 FQNNGV. CDR3 length: 16 amino acids. Trimming removed 2 bases from V and 0 bases from J, with 13 bases in between. CDR3 sequence (DNA): TGTGCCAGCAGCTTACGGCAGGGCAGAATGAACACTGAAGCTTTCTTT. Its protein product is CASSLRQGRMNTEAFF.

The chain links TRBV4-1 to TRBJ2-6; 7 positions match TRBD1. The junction had 8 bases not matched to a gene; V was cut back by 3 bases and J by 0 bases. This CDR3 comprises 18 residues. Per the germline V gene, CDR1 is MGHRA and CDR2 is YSYEKL. The chain's CDR3 is CASSHSGTVSSGANVLTF. The CDR3 nucleotides are TGCGCCAGCAGCCACTCCGGGACAGTAAGCTCTGGGGCCAACGTCCTGACTTTC.

V and J are TRBV27 and TRBJ1-5; 7 bases map to TRBD1. Trimming at V came to 6 bases and at J to 0 bases, leaving 5 bases not matched to a gene. The CDR3 is made up of 15 amino acids. In germline, CDR1 is MNHEY, CDR2 SMNVEV (reference sequence). The CDR3 sequence is CASSRDSLSNQPQHF. As DNA, the CDR3 is TGTGCCAGCAGCAGGGACAGCCTTAGCAATCAGCCCCAGCATTTT.

Concerning this clone: At one end the junction does not follow the germline gene, possibly because of a read error. This rearrangement joins TRBV5-1 to TRBJ2-7, with D possibly TRBD2 on 6 matching bases. CDR1 SGHRS and CDR2 YFSETQ come from the germline V gene. The CDR3 is 13 amino acids. The CDR3 is CASSQTSGTPPDF. CDR3 nucleotide sequence: TGCGCCAGCAGCCAAACCTCCGGGACTCCGCCGGACTTC.

The V and J genes are TRBV6-5 and TRBJ2-7; tentatively, D is TRBD2 (6 bases). Trimming left V 7 bases short and J 7 bases short, with 14 bases between. CDR1 is MNHEY, CDR2 SVGAGI, per germline. The CDR3 length is 12 residues. As DNA, the CDR3 is TGTGCCAGCACCCCGATGGGGGGTGAGCAGTACTTC. It translates to CASTPMGGEQYF.